This TCR beta chain appears in the sequencing data of a study of shared T cell receptors in the human thymus (dated by TCRdb to about 2021). Study-level background: The study investigated the way shared, self-reactive T-cell receptor alpha chains are produced in the human thymus.

Details on this clone: Which antigen it targets is not known. Nothing much larger sits one base from this clone, and base qualities are not available. The same CDR3 can be traced to other DNA sequences in this sample.

The library was prepared using the immunoSEQ multiplex PCR assay. The table comes from immuneACCESS by way of TCRdb, which keeps in-frame sequences with V and J called. Part of the clones is missing from these tables; in studies checked, under half for an unresolved V gene and the rest for unknown reasons. For this sample the table gives some 660,000 clones, of which approximately 87% were detected only once. The ten biggest clones cover approximately 0.0097% of the sample. Taken from the germline V gene (reference sequence), the CDR1 and CDR2 loops are DFQATT and SNEGSKA. V and J are truncated by 5 bases and 1 base respectively, leaving an intervening sequence of 4 bases. The CDR3 spans 11 residues, from the cysteine through the phenylalanine. The entry retains the CDR3 DNA only, 33 bases that are in frame from base 1. Another study also made use of these data, one on human thymus T cells. As the second paper documents: Immunologically healthy infants undergoing open corrective cardiac surgery for congenital heart defects in Finland were used as donors. Thymus tissue was obtained as surgical resects removed during corrective cardiac surgery. V and J gene segment usage appeared biased in both thymic and peripheral blood repertoires. According to the related research, thymic TCR repertoires were highly overlapping among unrelated individuals. The study characterized TCR alpha and beta repertoires from about 8 infant thymus samples and a few related peripheral blood samples. The infant donors were about 7 to 244 days old, and the cohort included six or seven males and two females. Thymocytes were mechanically released from the tissue and were stored as pellets of 10-30 million cells at -70 degrees C. A QIAsymphony instrument was used to extract genomic DNA from frozen cell pellets. The immunoSEQ multiplex PCR assay was used to amplify the TCRB and TCRAD loci from a standardized amount of quality-controlled genomic DNA. The V(D)J region was spanned by amplicons of a length sufficient to cover the CDR3 and to identify V and J genes. The amplicons were sequenced on an Illumina platform via the commercial immunoSEQ service. Primer bias and sequencing errors were corrected as previously described, and TCRAD and TCRB definitions were based on the IMGT database. Analysis of the repertoires was done with immunoSEQ Analyzer 3.0 and VDJTools and included basic statistics, V/J segment usage, diversity estimates, rarefaction and pairwise overlap. Chao1, ChaoE, Efron-Thisted, Shannon and inverse Simpson indices were used to estimate diversity, which was also estimated on datasets down-sampled to the smallest sample. Repertoire overlap was determined by strict matching of CDR3 nucleotide sequence, V gene and J gene, and Jaccard-based multidimensional scaling clustering was applied. On average, roughly 740,000 unique TCRB clonotypes were obtained from thymus samples, compared with about 84,000 from blood samples.

This sequence was found in a boy in the first two years of life with a congenital heart defect. Donor details come from another sample of the same person, matched by shared clones. Sequencing was done on a sample of thymocytes. The chain is encoded by TRBV20-1 joined to TRBJ2-3; the D segment cannot be called with confidence. The CDR3 has the sequence CSARGTDTQYF. In nucleotides, the sequence is TGCAGTGCTCGTGGCACAGATACGCAGTATTTT.